The present T cell receptor beta chain was sequenced within a study of T cells in localized non-small cell lung cancer. Turning to this clone: Its antigen is unknown.

Study outcomes and limitations: Adjacent lung exhibited a median of around 60 among the 100 most abundant tumor clones.

TCRdb's table, derived via immunoSEQ multiplex PCR, lists solely in-frame clones and lacks some. The sample records around 83,000 clones, about three quarters being singletons. The CDR3 covers 15 residues. The V segment lost 5 bases and the J segment 1 base; nucleotides outside the gene matches: 8. CDR1 is SGHTA and CDR2 is FQGNSA in the germline V gene. Here the sequenced sample was PBMCs, taken before any cancer treatment. This chain connects TRBV7-2 to TRBJ2-7; 7 positions agree with TRBD1. This receptor was obtained from a man aged 35 to 69 with stage II squamous cell lung carcinoma. The DNA for the CDR3 is TGTGCCAGCAGCCCCGCGACAGGGTCATCCTACGAGCAGTACTTC. Amino acid sequence: CASSPATGSSYEQYF.